Following are 31 T cell receptor beta chains from one sample sequenced in a study of T cell responses to AZD1222 COVID-19 vaccine. Clones were read by immunoSEQ multiplex PCR, and TCRdb kept only the in-frame ones, dropping some. Among over 120,000 clones listed, about 92% were seen once. The sample consisted of peripheral blood, taken on day 0 of AZD1222 vaccination. Receptors were obtained from an adult in good health.

This chain joins TRBV6-4 and TRBJ2-6; D not resolved. The germline V and J ends were trimmed by 3 bases and 0 bases, with 6 bases remaining between them. The CDR3 extends over 15 amino acids. Germline CDR1 reads MRHNA; CDR2 reads SNTAGT. Here the CDR3 reads CASSESPSGANVLTF. The CDR3 DNA follows: TGTGCCAGCAGTGAAAGCCCCTCTGGGGCCAACGTCCTGACTTTC.

The rearrangement uses TRBV5-1 and TRBJ1-4, with TRBD1 identical over 8 bases. Germline V gene data show CDR1 as SGHRS and CDR2 as YFSETQ. The CDR3 is 14 amino acids. V shed 4 bases and J 8 bases; nucleotides not matched to a gene: 7. The CDR3 DNA sequence: TGCGCCAGCAGCGACGGACAGGGAGCGGAAAAACTGTTTTTT. It codes for CASSDGQGAEKLFF. Supplemented by reference TRBV5-1 and TRBJ1-4, the full variable domain reads KAGVTQTPRYLIKTRGQQVTLSCSPISGHRSVSWYQQTPGQGLQFLFEYFSETQRNKGNFPGRFSGRQFSNSRSEMNVSTLELGDSALYLCASSDGQGAEKLFFGSGTQLSVL.

The genes are TRBV12-3 or TRBV12-4 and TRBJ2-3; D gene uncertain. CDR3 length: 11 amino acids. Trimming took off 6 bases at V and 5 bases at J, with 6 bases between the two ends. CDR3 in DNA: TGTGCCAGCAGGTACTTAGATACGCAGTATTTT. Its translation is CASRYLDTQYF.

The chain links TRBV4-1 to TRBJ1-2, with a weak D call TRBD1 (5 bases). CDR3 length equals 16 residues. V was trimmed by 1 base and J by 3 bases, leaving 15 bases between them. In germline, CDR1 is MGHRA, CDR2 YSYEKL. CDR3 DNA sequence: TGCGCCAGCAGCCAAGCCCCCCAGGGTACAGACTATGGCTACACCTTC. Protein product: CASSQAPQGTDYGYTF.

The J gene is TRBJ1-2, the V gene TRBV6-1; D gene ambiguous. Trimming cost V 2 bases and J 4 bases, with 11 bases left between them. The CDR3 runs 14 residues. The germline CDR1 and CDR2 sequences are MNHNS and SASEGT. The CDR3 reads CASSEFGVIYGYTF. The CDR3 DNA follows: TGTGCCAGCAGTGAATTCGGGGTAATCTATGGCTACACCTTC.

The V call is TRBV7-2, the J call TRBJ2-2, with 7 nucleotides matching TRBD2. V was pared by 5 bases and J by 4 bases, with 10 bases of the junction left unmatched. The CDR3 extends over 16 amino acids. Germline CDR1 reads SGHTA; CDR2 reads FQGNSA. The CDR3 region is CASSQRLAMGTGELFF. The CDR3 bases are TGTGCCAGCAGCCAGAGACTAGCTATGGGCACCGGGGAGCTGTTTTTT.

The chain combines TRBV5-8 with TRBJ1-3, with D uncertain. Germline lookup yields CDR1 SGHTS and CDR2 YDEGEE. CDR3 length: 13 amino acids. V was trimmed by 2 bases and J by 1 base, leaving 4 bases between them. CDR3 in DNA: TGTGCCAGCAGCTTAAAGTCTGGAAACACCATATATTTT. The encoded protein is CASSLKSGNTIYF.

The chain carries TRBV27 and TRBJ1-5; no definite D call. Trimming took off 3 bases at V and 0 bases at J, with 6 bases between the two ends. The CDR3 length is 14 residues. The germline V gene has CDR1 MNHEY and CDR2 SMNVEV (reference sequence). The CDR3 reads CASSFGNSNQPQHF. CDR3 in DNA: TGTGCCAGCAGTTTCGGAAATAGCAATCAGCCCCAGCATTTT.

The CDR3 nucleotides are TGTGCCAGCAGCTTAGGAGTGAGCGGCTACACCTTC. It encodes CASSLGVSGYTF. This sequence joins TRBV7-9 and TRBJ1-2, with D uncertain. V was cut by 1 base and J by 8 bases, with 8 bases left in between. This CDR3 is 12 amino acids long. Per germline, CDR1 SEHNR and CDR2 FQNEAQ (reference sequence). Filled out from reference TRBV7-9 and TRBJ1-2, the complete variable domain reads DTGVSQNPRHKITKRGQNVTFRCDPISEHNRLYWYRQTLGQGPEFLTYFQNEAQLEKSRLLSDRFSAERPKGSFSTLEIQRTEQGDSAMYLCASSLGVSGYTFGSGTRLTVV.

The chain uses TRBV29-1 and TRBJ1-5; D uncertain. This CDR3 is built from 12 residues. Germline loops: CDR1 SQVTM, CDR2 ANQGSEA. Trimming took off 7 bases at V and 4 bases at J, with 11 bases between the two ends. The CDR3 DNA sequence: TGCAGCGCCGGGAACGGGAATCAGCCCCAGCATTTT. Its translation: CSAGNGNQPQHF.

Worth noting for this clone: The sample has other DNA sequences that encode this CDR3 too. The chain has TRBV29-1 and TRBJ2-7; D remains unclear. V was shortened by 2 bases and J by 3 bases, with 8 bases between the two germline ends. CDR1 is SQVTM and CDR2 is ANQGSEA in the germline V gene. The CDR3 contains 12 residues. This chain's CDR3 is CSVETADYEQYF. The CDR3 region has the DNA TGCAGCGTTGAAACAGCAGACTACGAGCAGTACTTC.

The genes are TRBV7-3 and TRBJ2-7; D is tentatively TRBD1 or TRBD2 (6 bases each). The CDR3 consists of 15 residues. The V gene lost 1 base and the J gene lost 3 bases, with 13 bases spanning the gap. Per the germline V gene, CDR1 is SGHTA and CDR2 is FQGTGA. The CDR3 reads CASSLSGDTYYEQYF. In DNA form, the CDR3 reads TGTGCCAGCAGCTTAAGCGGGGACACCTACTACGAGCAGTACTTC.

This clone was found once. The gene calls are TRBV4-3 and TRBJ2-5; the D gene is possibly TRBD1 (6 bases). There are 15 residues in the CDR3. In germline, CDR1 is LGHNA, CDR2 YSLEER. V shed 3 bases and J shed 4 bases, with 15 bases lying between them. The CDR3 protein is CASSQTQGGGETQYF. CDR3 nucleotide sequence: TGCGCCAGCAGCCAGACACAGGGTGGTGGAGAGACCCAGTACTTC.

J is TRBJ2-1 and V is TRBV5-1; no reliable D call. The CDR3 covers 14 residues. V was shortened by 2 bases and J by 7 bases, with 13 bases between the two germline ends. The V gene's germline CDR1 is SGHRS and CDR2 YFSETQ. CDR3 nucleotides: TGCGCCAGCAGCTTCCTTAACCGGGCTAATGAGCAGTTCTTC. Translation: CASSFLNRANEQFF.

This clone came up a few times. The chain couples TRBV9 to TRBJ1-2; weak D call: TRBD1 (5 bases). V gave up 3 bases and J gave up 4 bases, with 13 bases separating them. The germline CDR1 and CDR2 sequences are SGDLS and YYNGEE. This CDR3 spans 14 amino acids. CDR3 sequence reads: CASSGIGGVYGYTF. The CDR3 nucleotides read TGTGCCAGCAGCGGCATCGGGGGGGTCTATGGCTACACCTTC.

In DNA form, the CDR3 reads TGTGCCAGCAGCGCTTTAGCGGGGATGCAGTATTTT. This codes for CASSALAGMQYF. The chain combines TRBV9 with TRBJ2-3; 8 bases map to TRBD2. V shed 3 bases and J 11 bases; nucleotides not matched to a gene: 5. The CDR3 is 12 residues long. CDR1 SGDLS and CDR2 YYNGEE come from the germline V gene.

V and J are TRBV15 and TRBJ1-2, with no clear D. V was clipped by 5 bases and J by 1 base, with 14 bases between them. Germline CDR1 LNHNV, CDR2 YYDKDF (reference sequence). This CDR3 contains 15 residues. The CDR3, as DNA: TGTGCCACCAGCCCCCGGCAGCCTTTTAACTATGGCTACACCTTC. Its translation: CATSPRQPFNYGYTF.

Sample share makes this clone medium-sized. This chain connects TRBV18 to TRBJ1-2; D not certain. V shed 2 bases and J shed 4 bases, with 8 bases lying between them. CDR1 is KGHSH, CDR2 LQKENI, per germline. CDR3 length equals 13 residues. The CDR3 bases are TGTGCCAGCTCACCAGGGCCGGCCTATGGCTACACCTTC. Translation: CASSPGPAYGYTF. The full variable domain, completed using reference TRBV18 and TRBJ1-2, is NAGVMQNPRHLVRRRGQEARLRCSPMKGHSHVYWYRQLPEEGLKFMVYLQKENIIDESGMPKERFSAEFPKEGPSILRIQQVVRGDSAAYFCASSPGPAYGYTFGSGTRLTVV.

The rearrangement joins TRBV10-3 to TRBJ2-3; D unresolved. V dropped 4 bases and J dropped 2 bases, with 19 bases sitting between them. Germline V gives CDR1 ENHRY, CDR2 SYGVKD. This CDR3 has 17 residues. DNA for the CDR3: TGTGCCATCAGTGCGCCACCCCCGGGCCTCCTCACAGATACGCAGTATTTT. This gives the protein CAISAPPPGLLTDTQYF.

The genes are TRBV5-1 and TRBJ2-2; D might be TRBD1 or TRBD2, each matching 5 bases. The CDR3 spans 14 residues. Trimming stripped 7 bases from V and 2 bases from J, with 12 bases between. Germline V gives CDR1 SGHRS, CDR2 YFSETQ. The CDR3, as DNA: TGCGCCAGCCGGTGGGGGTTTAACACCGGGGAGCTGTTTTTT. Residues: CASRWGFNTGELFF.

This chain uses TRBV6-2 or TRBV6-3 with TRBJ2-3, with a tentative D call TRBD2 (6 bases). CDR1 and CDR2 (germline): MNHEY, SVGEGT. The CDR3 is 15 residues long. V was trimmed by 3 bases and J by 4 bases, leaving 14 bases between them. The CDR3 coding sequence is TGTGCCAGCAGTTATTTGGGGGGTAAAGCAGATACGCAGTATTTT. This translates into CASSYLGGKADTQYF.

This clone has just one count. The chain combines TRBV12-5 with TRBJ1-2; D unclear. Trimming pared 4 bases from V and 8 bases from J, leaving 20 bases between. This CDR3 contains 15 residues. Germline CDR1 LGHNT, CDR2 FRNRAP. CDR3 sequence: CASGYDGDASRGYTF. CDR3 nucleotide sequence: TGTGCTAGTGGTTACGACGGAGACGCATCTCGGGGCTACACCTTC.

CDR3 amino acids: CASPKGGWNQPQHF. CDR3 DNA sequence: TGTGCCAGCCCCAAGGGGGGGTGGAATCAGCCCCAGCATTTT. The chain combines TRBV7-9 with TRBJ1-5; a possible D gene is TRBD1 (6 bases). Deletions cut 8 bases from V and 4 bases from J, with 15 bases between. This CDR3 is built from 14 residues. CDR1 and CDR2 (germline): SEHNR, FQNEAQ (reference sequence).

V and J are TRBV21-1 and TRBJ1-5. TRBV21-1 corresponds to a pseudogene. CDR3 length: 17 amino acids. This CDR3 reads CASSKNGAADQNQPQHF. In DNA form, the CDR3 reads TGTGCCAGCAGCAAAAATGGAGCGGCAGATCAAAATCAGCCCCAGCATTTT.

The chain has TRBV7-3 and TRBJ1-2; D call uncertain. In germline, CDR1 is SGHTA, CDR2 FQGTGA. This CDR3 spans 13 amino acids. Trimming shortened V by 4 bases and J by 4 bases, and 10 bases separated the two germline ends. The CDR3: CASSSDGTYGYTF. The CDR3 nucleotides read TGTGCCAGCAGCTCGGACGGTACCTATGGCTACACCTTC.

This chain uses TRBV29-1 with TRBJ2-3, with D hard to call. This CDR3 is built from 9 residues. V lost 4 bases, J lost 6 bases, and 2 bases lay in between. Looked up from germline, CDR1 is SQVTM and CDR2 is ANQGSEA. The DNA for the CDR3 is TGCAGCGTTGGGGATACGCAGTATTTT. Translating gives CSVGDTQYF.

This clone is a singleton in its sample. V is TRBV5-4 and J is TRBJ1-4; no definite D call. CDR3 length equals 15 residues. Trimming left V 4 bases short and J 8 bases short, with 18 bases between. Germline CDR1 and CDR2: SGHNT and YYREEE (reference sequence). The CDR3, as DNA: TGTGCCAGCAGCCCGGGCGGGATTCTGGAGGAAAAACTGTTTTTT. It is translated as CASSPGGILEEKLFF.

This clone has only one observation. V and J are TRBV7-2 and TRBJ1-4; D might be TRBD1 (6 bases). This CDR3 is built from 14 residues. Germline assignment: CDR1 SGHTA and CDR2 FQGNSA. Trimming left V 5 bases short and J 8 bases short, with 15 bases between. This chain's CDR3 is CASSPIRGGEKLFF. The CDR3 DNA follows: TGTGCCAGCAGCCCGATCAGAGGGGGGGAAAAACTGTTTTTT.

The chain combines TRBV7-6 with TRBJ1-3, with D unclear. CDR1 and CDR2 from the germline V gene are SGHVS and FNYEAQ. This CDR3 region has 15 residues. The V gene lost 6 bases and the J gene lost 0 bases, with 12 bases spanning the gap. The CDR3 sequence: CASRPAGVSGNTIYF. Written as DNA, the CDR3 is TGTGCCAGCAGGCCCGCCGGTGTCTCTGGAAACACCATATATTTT. Drawing the rest from reference TRBV7-6 and TRBJ1-3, the complete variable domain is GAGVSQSPRYKVTKRGQDVALRCDPISGHVSLYWYRQALGQGPEFLTYFNYEAQQDKSGLPNDRFSAERPEGSISTLTIQRTEQRDSAMYRCASRPAGVSGNTIYFGEGSWLTVV.

The V and J genes are TRBV19 and TRBJ1-5, with D maybe TRBD1 (5 bases). CDR3 length: 15 residues. Deletions cut 5 bases from V and 5 bases from J, with 16 bases between. Germline-derived CDR1 and CDR2 are LNHDA and SQIVND (reference sequence). The CDR3, as DNA: TGTGCCAGTAGTTGGGGCGTCGGGGCCTATCAGCCCCAGCATTTT. Protein sequence: CASSWGVGAYQPQHF.

The chain employs TRBV7-9 and TRBJ2-1; weak D call: TRBD1 (5 bases). The V end lost 4 bases, the J end lost 4 bases, and 5 bases lay between the germline ends. The germline V gene encodes CDR1 SEHNR and CDR2 FQNEAQ (reference sequence). The length of the CDR3 is 12 residues. Written as DNA, the CDR3 is TGTGCCAGCAGCTCAGGGTACAATGAGCAGTTCTTC. Translating gives CASSSGYNEQFF.